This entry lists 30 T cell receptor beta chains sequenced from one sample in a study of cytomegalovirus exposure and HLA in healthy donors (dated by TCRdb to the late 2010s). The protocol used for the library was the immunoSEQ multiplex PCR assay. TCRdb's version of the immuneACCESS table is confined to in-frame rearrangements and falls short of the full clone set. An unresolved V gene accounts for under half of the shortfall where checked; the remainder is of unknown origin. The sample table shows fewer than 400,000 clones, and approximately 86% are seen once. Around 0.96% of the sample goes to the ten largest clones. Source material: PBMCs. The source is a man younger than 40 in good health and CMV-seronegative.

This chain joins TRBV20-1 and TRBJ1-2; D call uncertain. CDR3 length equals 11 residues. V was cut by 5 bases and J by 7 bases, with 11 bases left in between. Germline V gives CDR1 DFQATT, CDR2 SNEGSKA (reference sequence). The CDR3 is CSAHNEPGYTF. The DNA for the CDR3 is TGCAGTGCTCATAATGAGCCTGGCTACACCTTC.

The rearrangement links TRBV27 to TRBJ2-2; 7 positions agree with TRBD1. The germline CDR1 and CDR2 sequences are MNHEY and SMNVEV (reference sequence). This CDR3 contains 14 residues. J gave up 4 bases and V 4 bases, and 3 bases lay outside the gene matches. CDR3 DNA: TGTGCCAGCAGTTCGACAGGGTTCACCGGGGAGCTGTTTTTT. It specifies CASSSTGFTGELFF.

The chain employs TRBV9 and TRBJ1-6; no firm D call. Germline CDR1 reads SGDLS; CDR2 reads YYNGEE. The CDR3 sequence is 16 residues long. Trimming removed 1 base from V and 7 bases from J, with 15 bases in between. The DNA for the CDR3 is TGTGCCAGCAGCGTATTACCCACTACAAAGAATTCACCCCTCCACTTT. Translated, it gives CASSVLPTTKNSPLHF.

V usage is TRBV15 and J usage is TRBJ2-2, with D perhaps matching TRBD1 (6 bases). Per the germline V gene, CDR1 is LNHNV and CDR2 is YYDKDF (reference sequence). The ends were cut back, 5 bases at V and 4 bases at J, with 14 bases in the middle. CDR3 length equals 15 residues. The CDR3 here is CATSGTGSGTGELFF. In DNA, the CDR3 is TGTGCCACCAGCGGAACAGGGTCGGGCACCGGGGAGCTGTTTTTT.

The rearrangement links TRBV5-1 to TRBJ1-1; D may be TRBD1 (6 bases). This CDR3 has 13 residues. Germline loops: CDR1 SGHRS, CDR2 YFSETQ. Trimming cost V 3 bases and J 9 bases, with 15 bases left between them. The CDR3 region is CASSSPPTGKAFF. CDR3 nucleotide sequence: TGCGCCAGCAGCTCCCCCCCGACAGGCAAAGCTTTCTTT. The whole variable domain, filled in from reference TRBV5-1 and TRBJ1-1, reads KAGVTQTPRYLIKTRGQQVTLSCSPISGHRSVSWYQQTPGQGLQFLFEYFSETQRNKGNFPGRFSGRQFSNSRSEMNVSTLELGDSALYLCASSSPPTGKAFFGQGTRLTVV.

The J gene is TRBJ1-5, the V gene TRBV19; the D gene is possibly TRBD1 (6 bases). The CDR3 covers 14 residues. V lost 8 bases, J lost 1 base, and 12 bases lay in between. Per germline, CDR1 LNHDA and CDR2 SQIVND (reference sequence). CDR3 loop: CASELGTSNQPQHF. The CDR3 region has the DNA TGTGCCAGTGAGTTGGGGACAAGCAATCAGCCCCAGCATTTT.

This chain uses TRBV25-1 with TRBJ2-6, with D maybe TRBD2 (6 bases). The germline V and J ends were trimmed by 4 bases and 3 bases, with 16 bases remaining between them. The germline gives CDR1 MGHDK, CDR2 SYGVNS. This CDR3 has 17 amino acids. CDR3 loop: CASSADGGSFGANVLTF. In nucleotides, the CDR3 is TGTGCCAGCAGTGCTGATGGAGGGAGCTTTGGGGCCAACGTCCTGACTTTC.

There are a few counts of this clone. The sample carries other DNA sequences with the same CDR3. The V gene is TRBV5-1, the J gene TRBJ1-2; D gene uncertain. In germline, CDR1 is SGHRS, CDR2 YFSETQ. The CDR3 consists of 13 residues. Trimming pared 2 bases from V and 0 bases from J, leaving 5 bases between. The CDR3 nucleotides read TGCGCCAGCAGCTTAGGAGCTAACTATGGCTACACCTTC. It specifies CASSLGANYGYTF.

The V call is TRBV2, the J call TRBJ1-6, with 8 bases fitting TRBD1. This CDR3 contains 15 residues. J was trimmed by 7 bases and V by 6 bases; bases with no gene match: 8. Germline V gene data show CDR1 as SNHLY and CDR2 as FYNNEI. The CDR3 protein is CASSVRTGSNSPLHF. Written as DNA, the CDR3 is TGTGCCAGCAGCGTACGGACAGGGTCGAATTCACCCCTCCACTTT.

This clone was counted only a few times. The CDR3 region has the DNA TGTGCCAGCAGTTACAGCAGGGAAAAGGGTAAAGGCTACACCTTC. Its translation is CASSYSREKGKGYTF. This chain connects TRBV6-6 to TRBJ1-2; D perhaps matches TRBD1 (5 bases). With 2 bases removed from V and 8 bases from J, the gap between germline ends came to 18 bases. This CDR3 spans 15 amino acids. The germline V gene encodes CDR1 MNHNY and CDR2 SVGAGI (reference sequence).

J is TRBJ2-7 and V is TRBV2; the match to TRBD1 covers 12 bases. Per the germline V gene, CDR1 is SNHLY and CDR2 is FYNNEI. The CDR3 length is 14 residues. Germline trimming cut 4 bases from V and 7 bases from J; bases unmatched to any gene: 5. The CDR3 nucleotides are TGTGCCAGCAGTGGAGGGACAGGGGGCGATGAGCAGTACTTC. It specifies CASSGGTGGDEQYF.

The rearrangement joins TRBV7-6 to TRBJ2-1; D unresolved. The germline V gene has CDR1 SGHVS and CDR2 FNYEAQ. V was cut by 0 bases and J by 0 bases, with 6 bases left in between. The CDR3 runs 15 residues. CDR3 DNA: TGTGCCAGCAGCTTAGCCCCCCGCTCCTACAATGAGCAGTTCTTC. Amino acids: CASSLAPRSYNEQFF.

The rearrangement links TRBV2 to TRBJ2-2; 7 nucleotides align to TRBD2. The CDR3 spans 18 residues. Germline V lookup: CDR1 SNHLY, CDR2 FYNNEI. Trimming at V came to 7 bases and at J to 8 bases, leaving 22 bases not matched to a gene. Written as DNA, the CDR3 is TGTGCCAGCACCGGGGGGACGGAACGTTCACCTCTCGCTGGGGAGCTGTTTTTT. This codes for CASTGGTERSPLAGELFF.

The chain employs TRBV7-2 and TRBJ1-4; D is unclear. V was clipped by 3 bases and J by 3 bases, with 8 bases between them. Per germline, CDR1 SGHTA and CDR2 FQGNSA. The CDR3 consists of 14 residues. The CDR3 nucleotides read TGTGCCAGCAGCTTCGCCACATCTAATGAAAAACTGTTTTTT. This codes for CASSFATSNEKLFF.

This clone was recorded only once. The CDR3 loop reads CASQLTGDNSPLHF. The DNA of the CDR3 is TGTGCCAGCCAACTGACAGGAGATAATTCACCCCTCCACTTT. V is TRBV13 and J is TRBJ1-6; the D gene is possibly TRBD1 (6 bases). The CDR3 loop spans 14 amino acids. Germline V gene data show CDR1 as PRHDT and CDR2 as FYEKMQ (reference sequence). The V gene lost 8 bases and the J gene lost 5 bases, with 13 bases spanning the gap.

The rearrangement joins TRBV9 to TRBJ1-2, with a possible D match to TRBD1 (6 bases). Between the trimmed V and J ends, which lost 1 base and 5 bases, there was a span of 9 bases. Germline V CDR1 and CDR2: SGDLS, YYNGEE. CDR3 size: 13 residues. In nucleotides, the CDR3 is TGTGCCAGCAGCGTATCCCAGGGGTATGGCTACACCTTC. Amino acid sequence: CASSVSQGYGYTF.

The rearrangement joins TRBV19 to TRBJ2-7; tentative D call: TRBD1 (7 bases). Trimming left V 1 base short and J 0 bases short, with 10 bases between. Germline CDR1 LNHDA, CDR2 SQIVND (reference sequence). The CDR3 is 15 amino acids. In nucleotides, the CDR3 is TGTGCCAGTAGTATAGCAGGGGGGAGCTCCTACGAGCAGTACTTC. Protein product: CASSIAGGSSYEQYF.

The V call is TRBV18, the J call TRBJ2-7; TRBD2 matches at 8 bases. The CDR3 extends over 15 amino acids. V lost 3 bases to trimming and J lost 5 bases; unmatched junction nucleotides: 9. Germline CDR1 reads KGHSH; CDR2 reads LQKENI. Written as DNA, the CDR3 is TGTGCCAGCTCACCCGAGCGGGGGCCGTCCGACGAGCAGTACTTC. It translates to CASSPERGPSDEQYF.

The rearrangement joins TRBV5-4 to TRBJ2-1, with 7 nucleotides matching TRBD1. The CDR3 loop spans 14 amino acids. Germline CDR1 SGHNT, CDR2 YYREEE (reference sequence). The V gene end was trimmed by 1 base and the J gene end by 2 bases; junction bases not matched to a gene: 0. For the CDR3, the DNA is TGTGCCAGCAGCTTGCAGGGGGCCTACAATGAGCAGTTCTTC. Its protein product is CASSLQGAYNEQFF.

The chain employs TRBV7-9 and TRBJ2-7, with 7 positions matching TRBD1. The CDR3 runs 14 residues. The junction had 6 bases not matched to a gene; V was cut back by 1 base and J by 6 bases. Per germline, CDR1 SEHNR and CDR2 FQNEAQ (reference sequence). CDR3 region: CASSLGQGVTEQYF. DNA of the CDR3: TGTGCCAGCAGCTTAGGACAGGGAGTTACCGAGCAGTACTTC.

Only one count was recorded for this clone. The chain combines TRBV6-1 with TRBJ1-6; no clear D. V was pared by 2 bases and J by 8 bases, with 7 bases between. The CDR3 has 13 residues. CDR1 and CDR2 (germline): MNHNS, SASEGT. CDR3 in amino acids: CASSETVDSPLHF. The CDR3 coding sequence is TGTGCCAGCAGTGAAACTGTGGATTCACCCCTCCACTTT.

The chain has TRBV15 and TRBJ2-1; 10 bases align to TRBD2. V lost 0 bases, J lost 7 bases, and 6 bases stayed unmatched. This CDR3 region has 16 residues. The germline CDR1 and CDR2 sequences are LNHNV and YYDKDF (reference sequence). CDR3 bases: TGTGCCACCAGCAGAGATCCAGCGGGGGGGCTGAATGAGCAGTTCTTC. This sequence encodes CATSRDPAGGLNEQFF.

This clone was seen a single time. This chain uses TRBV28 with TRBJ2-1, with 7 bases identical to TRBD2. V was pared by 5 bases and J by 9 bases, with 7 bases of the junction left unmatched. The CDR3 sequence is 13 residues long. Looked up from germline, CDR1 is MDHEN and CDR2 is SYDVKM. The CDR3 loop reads CASSALLASEQFF. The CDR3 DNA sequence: TGTGCCAGCAGTGCCCTACTAGCGAGTGAGCAGTTCTTC.

In DNA, the CDR3 is TGTGCCAGTAAAAGGGGCACAGGGGATCAGCCCCAGCATTTT. Protein product: CASKRGTGDQPQHF. The genes are TRBV19 and TRBJ1-5; 7 nucleotides agree with TRBD1. V shed 7 bases and J 5 bases; nucleotides not matched to a gene: 8. The CDR3 runs to 14 residues. CDR1 and CDR2 from the germline V gene are LNHDA and SQIVND (reference sequence).

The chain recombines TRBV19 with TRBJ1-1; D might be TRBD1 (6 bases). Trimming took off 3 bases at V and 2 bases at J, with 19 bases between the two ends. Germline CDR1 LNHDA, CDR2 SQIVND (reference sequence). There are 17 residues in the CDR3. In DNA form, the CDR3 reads TGTGCCAGTAGTATCGTATCTCGGGACACGGGAAACACTGAAGCTTTCTTT. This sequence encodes CASSIVSRDTGNTEAFF.

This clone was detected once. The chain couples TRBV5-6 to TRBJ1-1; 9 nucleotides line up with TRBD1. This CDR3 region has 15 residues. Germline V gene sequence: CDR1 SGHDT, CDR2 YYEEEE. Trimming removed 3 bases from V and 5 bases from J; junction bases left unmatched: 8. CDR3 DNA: TGTGCCAGCAGCTACCGTGGACAGGGGAGGACTGAAGCTTTCTTT. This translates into CASSYRGQGRTEAFF.

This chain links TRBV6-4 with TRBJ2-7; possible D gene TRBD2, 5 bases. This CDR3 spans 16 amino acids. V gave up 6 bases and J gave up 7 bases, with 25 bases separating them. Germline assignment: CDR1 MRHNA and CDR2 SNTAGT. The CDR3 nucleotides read TGTGCCAGCAGGTCGCAGTGTCCGGGATCGCGGTGGGAGCAGTACTTC. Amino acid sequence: CASRSQCPGSRWEQYF.

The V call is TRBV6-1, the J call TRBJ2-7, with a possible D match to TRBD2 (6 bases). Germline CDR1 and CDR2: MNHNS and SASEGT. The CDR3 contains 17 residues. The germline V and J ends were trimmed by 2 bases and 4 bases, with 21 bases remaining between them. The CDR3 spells CASSESIRGSLSYEQYF. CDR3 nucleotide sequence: TGTGCCAGCAGTGAAAGTATTCGGGGGTCCCTTTCGTACGAGCAGTACTTC.

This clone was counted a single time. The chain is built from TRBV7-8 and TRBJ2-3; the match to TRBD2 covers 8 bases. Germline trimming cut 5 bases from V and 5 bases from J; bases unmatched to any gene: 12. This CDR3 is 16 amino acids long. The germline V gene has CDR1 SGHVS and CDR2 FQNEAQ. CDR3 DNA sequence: TGTGCCAGCAGCCCCCTCGGCCGGGGGGGCGAAGATACGCAGTATTTT. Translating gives CASSPLGRGGEDTQYF.

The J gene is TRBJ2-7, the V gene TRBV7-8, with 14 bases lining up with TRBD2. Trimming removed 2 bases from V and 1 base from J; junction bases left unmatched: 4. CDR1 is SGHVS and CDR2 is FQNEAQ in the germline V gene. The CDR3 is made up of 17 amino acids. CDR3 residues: CASSLIGTSGGSYEQYF. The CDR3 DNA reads TGTGCCAGCAGCTTAATCGGGACTAGCGGGGGTTCCTACGAGCAGTACTTC.